This T cell receptor (beta chain) derives from a study of Ad26.COV2.S vaccination and SARS-CoV-2 variants (dated by TCRdb to the early 2020s). Notes on the research overall: Vaccine-arm donors came from COV1001, a multicentre, randomized, double-blind, placebo-controlled phase I-IIa trial of Ad26.COV2.S in healthy adults. Ad26.COV2.S was given intramuscularly at 5x10^10 or 1x10^11 viral particles, as a single shot or as two shots 56 days apart. Sequencing of the TCRbeta repertoire served to evaluate the specificity and breadth of SARS-CoV-2-reactive T cell receptors following Ad26.COV2.S vaccination. The TCR-sequenced set comprised around 32 samples: about 19 Ad26.COV2.S vaccine recipients, 5 placebo recipients and 8 SARS-CoV-2 convalescent individuals. Trial participants were randomized into five groups of five, in which low-dose or high-dose Ad26.COV2.S was given once or twice, or placebo was given on both occasions. Blinding of investigators to trial group allocation was maintained during experiments and outcome assessment. Study-wide conclusions, independent of this receptor: It was noted by the authors that total T cell responses may have been underestimated by the TCR breadth and depth analyses. Vaccine and placebo recipients had similar non-spike TCR breadth, a finding consistent with the vaccine containing only spike. Substantial breadth of spike-specific CD8+ and CD4+ T cell responses was reported after vaccination. Comparing responses between vaccine doses or regimens was not something the study was powered to do. Spike-specific TCR breadth was higher in Ad26.COV2.S recipients than in placebo recipients (P = 0.0014).

The immunoSEQ Assay was used to sequence TCRbeta CDR3 regions. After extraction, genomic DNA underwent amplification by bias-controlled multiplex PCR, followed by high-throughput sequencing. As for the authors' bioinformatics: To quantify the absolute abundance of every unique TCRbeta CDR3 region, sequences were collapsed and filtered. T cell fraction was estimated by normalization of TCRbeta template counts to usable DNA, with usable DNA being measured through amplification of reference genes present in all nucleated cells. Repertoire TCRs were annotated as SARS-CoV-2-specific when V gene, CDR3 amino acid sequence and J gene were exactly matched to a known reactive TCR set. The reference SARS-CoV-2 TCR set was derived from MIRA and filtered for enrichment in COVID-19-positive ImmuneCODE repertoires, a step that removed public or cross-reactive TCRs. Drawing on the MIRA antigens, annotated TCRs were analysed further at the level of specific ORF or position within ORF. Depth was the summed frequency of annotated unique rearrangements, while breadth was defined as annotated unique rearrangements over total unique productive rearrangements. Group comparisons of TCR breadth used two-sided Wilcoxon rank-sum tests. TCRdb provides this immuneACCESS table in a form limited to in-frame rearrangements. Some clones are lacking; in checked studies, under half of them reflect an unresolved V gene, and why the rest are absent is not known. The V and J calls and clone size were taken over from that table, and D and trimming were inferred from the DNA. The sample records about 260,000 clones, roughly 89% of which are singletons. Less than 3.5% of the sample comes from the top ten.

What the treatment or condition label conveys for this sample: about 20 received Ad26.COV2.S at low or high dose, single or two shots; several received placebo; per-sample allocation not given. For vaccine and placebo recipients, the sequenced repertoires came from samples collected on day 63 after the first injection. In Cohort 1b, about 25 adults aged 18-55 years were enrolled at a single site in Boston, USA, between 29 July and 7 August 2020. As a vaccine, Ad26.COV2.S was a replication-incompetent adenovirus type 26 vector that expressed a prefusion-stabilized SARS-CoV-2 spike protein derived from the original Wuhan strain. From the germline V gene, CDR1 is MNHEY and CDR2 is SVGEGT. From cysteine to phenylalanine, the CDR3 is 15 amino acids long. Left in the record is the CDR3 DNA by itself, 45 bases read in frame from the first base. Between the V and J ends, shortened by 7 bases and 3 bases respectively, the junction contains 15 bases.

For this clone: This receptor's antigen is unknown. Nothing much larger sits one base from this clone, and base qualities are not available.

The TCR comes from a person between 18 and 65 years old who received the Ad26.COV2.S COVID-19 vaccine or a placebo. The sample here was peripheral blood, taken in a trial of Ad26.COV2.S vaccine versus placebo. The sequence is built from TRBV6-2 or TRBV6-3 and TRBJ2-2, and possibly TRBD1, on 5 matching bases. The CDR3 corresponds to CASNPSGPYTGELFF. The nucleotides read TGTGCCAGCAACCCGTCAGGGCCCTACACCGGGGAGCTGTTTTTT.